Listed below are T cell receptor beta chains from one sample, sequenced in a study of molecular identifiers for immune sequencing clone quantification. Each CDR3 protein gets one entry after TCRdb re-called the PCR reads with MiXCR. The sample includes more than 450,000 distinct CDR3 sequences, 20% to 25% of them seen just once. What was sequenced was naive CD8+ T cells from blood, with Jurkat cell RNA spiked in. The receptors stem from a human donor in good health. Some libraries in this study had Jurkat cell RNA spiked in. The conserved cysteine and the conserved F or W are not part of the CDR3 here.

J: TRBJ2-1; V: TRBV12-3/TRBV12-4; CDR3: ASSLWTGGNEQF
J: TRBJ1-1; V: TRBV6-6; CDR3: ASSSSGTSTEAF
J: TRBJ2-1; V: TRBV27; CDR3: ASSPWTSGLNEQF
J: TRBJ2-3; V: TRBV7-9; CDR3: ASSSAVGAPGDTQY
J: TRBJ2-7; V: TRBV28; CDR3: ASRGGTGLFLYEQY
J: TRBJ2-1; V: TRBV4-1; CDR3: ASSLPSGLAGGDSYNEQF
J: TRBJ2-5; V: TRBV4-1; CDR3: ASSQHPRTSGTEETQY
J: TRBJ2-7; V: TRBV5-1; CDR3: ASSLEFDTSIEQY
J: TRBJ2-6; V: TRBV2; CDR3: ASSEDSGANVLT
J: TRBJ2-1; V: TRBV9; CDR3: ASSVGDRGPLQF
J: TRBJ1-1; V: TRBV4-1; CDR3: ASSPLFRGPLNTEAF
J: TRBJ2-3; V: TRBV9; CDR3: ASSVSYALGLTDTQY
J: TRBJ1-4; V: TRBV29-1; CDR3: SVDYGTTTNEKLF
J: TRBJ1-2; V: TRBV29-1; CDR3: SYLSGVDYGYT
J: TRBJ2-7; V: TRBV6-2/TRBV6-3; CDR3: ASSYSGTYTYEQY
J: TRBJ2-1; V: TRBV27; CDR3: ASSPDVQSYNEQF
J: TRBJ2-3; V: TRBV30; CDR3: AWGEGTVGTDTQY
J: TRBJ2-7; V: TRBV29-1; CDR3: SVEGGDQHEQY
J: TRBJ2-7; V: TRBV7-9; CDR3: ASSPTAGTYEQY
J: TRBJ2-3; V: TRBV4-1; CDR3: ASSQVQGAVDTQY
J: TRBJ2-5; V: TRBV7-9; CDR3: ASSLALGGETQY
J: TRBJ1-4; V: TRBV2; CDR3: ASSGDSMAEKLF
J: TRBJ2-6; V: TRBV6-2/TRBV6-3; CDR3: ASRGAGANVLT
J: TRBJ2-5; V: TRBV20-1; CDR3: SARPPGTGRRETQY
J: TRBJ2-7; V: TRBV12-5; CDR3: ASGLPSLGRPYEQY
J: TRBJ2-7; V: TRBV20-1; CDR3: SATPRRTSVFYEQY
J: TRBJ2-7; V: TRBV4-1; CDR3: ASSQDGIGLVDEQY
J: TRBJ2-1; V: TRBV5-4; CDR3: ASSLEGLAGLSNEQF
J: TRBJ2-3; V: TRBV7-8; CDR3: ASSLARGAGSPSTDTQY
J: TRBJ2-6; V: TRBV11-2; CDR3: ASSSVTSGANVLT
J: TRBJ1-4; V: TRBV7-9; CDR3: ASSLDPSGEKLF
J: TRBJ2-7; V: TRBV14; CDR3: ASSQDDRDLADEQY
J: TRBJ2-2; V: TRBV9; CDR3: ASSGIGTNPNTGELF
J: TRBJ1-4; V: TRBV12-3/TRBV12-4; CDR3: ASTLSHSRSTNEKLF
J: TRBJ1-5; V: TRBV27; CDR3: ASSVQGITQPQH
J: TRBJ2-7; V: TRBV4-1; CDR3: ASSQEEGRAYEQY
J: TRBJ1-1; V: TRBV12-3/TRBV12-4; CDR3: ASSWGDEAF
J: TRBJ2-5; V: TRBV19; CDR3: ASSIDPAGDLQKTQY
J: TRBJ2-7; V: TRBV5-3; CDR3: ASSGGDRPTYEQY
J: TRBJ1-5; V: TRBV4-1; CDR3: ASSQQTSNQPQH
J: TRBJ1-1; V: TRBV28; CDR3: ASSLFGRDTEAF
J: TRBJ2-3; V: TRBV12-3/TRBV12-4; CDR3: ASSPGGGLGTDTQY
J: TRBJ2-2; V: TRBV14; CDR3: ASSQDTRGAGELF
J: TRBJ1-5; V: TRBV5-5; CDR3: TSSLAQGGVQPQH
J: TRBJ2-5; V: TRBV19; CDR3: ASSRRLAGLLQETQY